This entry lists 12 T cell receptor beta chains sequenced from one sample in a study of coeliac disease. Profiled with immunoSEQ multiplex PCR; TCRdb holds only in-frame clones, not every one. The table has roughly 6,500 clones, around 60% seen once. Specimen: lamina propria lymphocytes from the gut. The source is a man aged 50 or older with active celiac disease.

This clone was seen a single time. The chain couples TRBV5-4 to TRBJ2-5; unclear D gene. This CDR3 region has 15 residues. Germline V CDR1 and CDR2: SGHNT, YYREEE (reference sequence). The V end lost 0 bases, the J end lost 2 bases, and 11 bases lay between the germline ends. The CDR3 region is CASSLGAANQETQYF. Here the CDR3 DNA reads TGTGCCAGCAGCTTGGGGGCAGCAAATCAAGAGACCCAGTACTTC.

The V call is TRBV7-2, the J call TRBJ2-6, with D possibly being TRBD2 (5 bases). V lost 2 bases and J 2 bases, leaving 10 bases between the germline ends. The germline gives CDR1 SGHTA, CDR2 FQGNSA. This CDR3 has 16 amino acids. DNA of the CDR3: TGTGCCAGCAGCTTACTTGCCGGGGCTGGGGCCAACGTCCTGACTTTC. Translated, it gives CASSLLAGAGANVLTF. The entire variable domain, with the rest obtained from reference TRBV7-2 and TRBJ2-6, is as follows: GAGVSQSPSNKVTEKGKDVELRCDPISGHTALYWYRQSLGQGLEFLIYFQGNSAPDKSGLPSDRFSAERTGGSVSTLTIQRTQQEDSAVYLCASSLLAGAGANVLTFGAGSRLTVL.

This clone has just one count. The V and J genes are TRBV7-2 and TRBJ2-6, with D possibly matching TRBD1 (6 bases). The CDR3 runs to 15 residues. V lost 3 bases, J lost 3 bases, and 9 bases lay in between. Germline lookup yields CDR1 SGHTA and CDR2 FQGNSA. CDR3 nucleotide sequence: TGTGCCAGCAGCTTCACAGGGTTTGGGGCCAACGTCCTGACTTTC. Protein sequence: CASSFTGFGANVLTF.

The chain recombines TRBV2 with TRBJ1-4, with D maybe TRBD1 (5 bases). The ends were cut back, 3 bases at V and 0 bases at J, with 11 bases in the middle. From germline, CDR1 is SNHLY and CDR2 FYNNEI. This CDR3 has 16 residues. The CDR3 sequence: CASSEGRASTNEKLFF. The CDR3 DNA is TGTGCCAGCAGTGAGGGCAGGGCCTCAACTAATGAAAAACTGTTTTTT. The full variable domain, its missing parts supplied by reference TRBV2 and TRBJ1-4, is EPEVTQTPSHQVTQMGQEVILRCVPISNHLYFYWYRQILGQKVEFLVSFYNNEISEKSEIFDDQFSVERPDGSNFTLKIRSTKLEDSAMYFCASSEGRASTNEKLFFGSGTQLSVL.

The chain couples TRBV25-1 to TRBJ1-1; D remains unclear. V gave up 6 bases and J gave up 1 base, with 6 bases separating them. The CDR3 covers 12 residues. From germline, CDR1 is MGHDK and CDR2 SYGVNS. CDR3 in amino acids: CASRGGNTEAFF. The CDR3 DNA sequence: TGTGCCAGCAGGGGAGGGAACACTGAAGCTTTCTTT.

This clone came up once. This rearrangement joins TRBV7-2 to TRBJ2-7; D is uncertain. CDR1 is SGHTA and CDR2 is FQGNSA in the germline V gene. The CDR3 is made up of 14 amino acids. Trimming cost V 5 bases and J 0 bases, with 11 bases left between them. The DNA of the CDR3 is TGTGCCAGCAGCCCCACTCATAGCTCCTACGAGCAGTACTTC. Translated, it gives CASSPTHSSYEQYF.

The rearrangement uses TRBV6-5 and TRBJ2-2; D possibly corresponds to TRBD2 (6 bases). CDR1 MNHEY and CDR2 SVGAGI come from the germline V gene. V lost 2 bases and J 4 bases, leaving 8 bases between the germline ends. The CDR3 is 14 residues long. In DNA form, the CDR3 reads TGTGCCAGCAGTTACGATAGCGGCACCGGGGAGCTGTTTTTT. Amino acid sequence: CASSYDSGTGELFF.

This chain connects TRBV28 to TRBJ1-1, with TRBD1 matching 8 bases. Per germline, CDR1 MDHEN and CDR2 SYDVKM. The trim removed 6 bases at V and 5 bases at J, leaving 8 bases unmatched. The length of the CDR3 is 14 residues. Here the CDR3 reads CASSLRTGFTEAFF. The CDR3 nucleotides read TGTGCCAGCAGCCTACGGACAGGGTTTACTGAAGCTTTCTTT.

The chain has TRBV11-2 and TRBJ2-3; the D is unclear. This CDR3 comprises 14 residues. The germline V gene has CDR1 SGHAT and CDR2 FQNNGV. The germline V and J ends were trimmed by 0 bases and 4 bases, with 8 bases remaining between them. CDR3 bases: TGTGCCAGCAGCTTAGACCACGGTCCAGATACGCAGTATTTT. Translating it yields CASSLDHGPDTQYF.

The chain uses TRBV9 and TRBJ2-1; D unclear. Germline V lookup: CDR1 SGDLS, CDR2 YYNGEE. Trimming stripped 0 bases from V and 5 bases from J, with 15 bases between. The CDR3 covers 16 residues. CDR3 sequence (DNA): TGTGCCAGCAGCGTAGCTGGCAGCCAGACAAACAATGAGCAGTTCTTC. Translated, it gives CASSVAGSQTNNEQFF. Full variable domain (outside the CDR3, taken from reference TRBV9 and TRBJ2-1): DSGVTQTPKHLITATGQRVTLRCSPRSGDLSVYWYQQSLDQGLQFLIQYYNGEERAKGNILERFSAQQFPDLHSELNLSSLELGDSALYFCASSVAGSQTNNEQFFGPGTRLTVL.

This sequence joins TRBV7-2 and TRBJ2-7; the match to TRBD2 covers 11 bases. The V gene end was trimmed by 6 bases and the J gene end by 2 bases; junction bases not matched to a gene: 6. The CDR3 is 15 amino acids. The V gene's germline CDR1 is SGHTA and CDR2 FQGNSA. CDR3 region: CASRKGLAVTYEQYF. The CDR3 bases are TGTGCCAGCAGAAAGGGACTAGCGGTAACCTACGAGCAGTACTTC.

The chain combines TRBV2 with TRBJ2-1, with 8 bases identical to TRBD1. CDR1 and CDR2 from the germline V gene are SNHLY and FYNNEI. V dropped 4 bases and J dropped 7; count of bases not matched to a gene: 0. This CDR3 region has 12 residues. CDR3 DNA: TGTGCCAGCAGTGGACAGGGGAATGAGCAGTTCTTC. It specifies CASSGQGNEQFF.